This T cell receptor (beta chain) was sequenced during a study of beta chain features in type 1 diabetes. The V and J ends lost 8 bases and 8 bases, in that order; junction bases with no gene match: 13. This CDR3 has 16 residues. Germline CDR1 reads LNHDA; CDR2 reads SQIVND (reference sequence). This clone was counted only a few times. Its antigen is not identified. Reverse transcribing all isolated RNA meant expressed TCRB transcripts were sequenced. Clones were read by immunoSEQ multiplex PCR, and TCRdb kept only the in-frame ones, dropping some. The sample lists fewer than 30,000 clones; 56% were seen once. The study, taken as a whole, reports: Researchers report that Type 1 diabetes patients had moderately but significantly shorter TCRB CDR3s across all four CD4+ subsets.

This clonotype was obtained from a woman in her late teens or twenties with type 1 diabetes. The specimen sequenced was Tregs from blood. The rearrangement links TRBV19 to TRBJ2-1, with TRBD1 matching 12 bases. The CDR3 region is CASGKLPGQGAHEQFF. The CDR3 nucleotides read TGTGCCAGTGGGAAGTTACCGGGACAGGGGGCCCATGAGCAGTTCTTC.